These T cell receptor beta chains were read from a single sample in a study of T cells after yellow fever vaccination. TCRdb used MiXCR to reprocess the 5' RACE reads, holding one entry per CDR3 protein. The top ten hold roughly 19% of the sample, which has 300,000 to 350,000 distinct CDR3 sequences, approximately 4% seen once. Material: PBMCs, obtained 15 days after the yellow fever booster vaccination. All receptors derive from a man between 18 and 29 years old who received the YFV17D yellow fever vaccine. The CDR3 runs from the conserved cysteine through the conserved F or W. Fields, in order: D gene, V gene, clone size, J gene, CDR3 protein, CDR3 DNA. A D gene is named only where the DNA matches it firmly. Only some rows state a clone size, as once, few, many or a class for expanded clones.

d_call: TRBD2; v_call: TRBV7-8; clone_size: many; j_call: TRBJ2-1; cdr3_aa: CASSFPGTSDYNEQFF; cdr3_nt: TGTGCCAGCAGCTTCCCCGGGACTAGCGACTACAATGAGCAGTTCTTC
d_call: -; v_call: TRBV5-1; clone_size: many; j_call: TRBJ2-1; cdr3_aa: CASSPKGGGPGKGLEQFF; cdr3_nt: TGCGCCAGCAGCCCCAAGGGGGGGGGGCCTGGAAAAGGGCTTGAGCAGTTCTTC
d_call: TRBD2; v_call: TRBV5-5; clone_size: -; j_call: TRBJ2-7; cdr3_aa: CASSLALLAGGHKLYEQYF; cdr3_nt: TGTGCCAGCAGCTTGGCCCTACTAGCGGGGGGGCACAAGCTTTACGAGCAGTACTTC
d_call: TRBD1; v_call: TRBV12-3/TRBV12-4; clone_size: many; j_call: TRBJ2-3; cdr3_aa: CASSSGQGVTDTQYF; cdr3_nt: TGTGCCAGCAGTTCGGGACAGGGAGTCACAGATACGCAGTATTTT
d_call: TRBD1; v_call: TRBV5-5; clone_size: -; j_call: TRBJ1-1; cdr3_aa: CASSFATGGTEAFF; cdr3_nt: TGTGCCAGCAGCTTCGCTACAGGGGGCACTGAAGCTTTCTTT
d_call: -; v_call: TRBV6-5; clone_size: many; j_call: TRBJ2-5; cdr3_aa: CASSYGGGTQYF; cdr3_nt: TGTGCCAGCAGTTACGGAGGTGGGACCCAGTACTTC
d_call: -; v_call: TRBV12-3/TRBV12-4; clone_size: -; j_call: TRBJ2-1; cdr3_aa: CASSLSGGYEQFF; cdr3_nt: TGTGCCAGCAGTCTCTCGGGGGGCTATGAGCAGTTCTTC
d_call: TRBD2; v_call: TRBV4-3; clone_size: many; j_call: TRBJ2-1; cdr3_aa: CASSRLGTGGGSYNEQFF; cdr3_nt: TGCGCCAGCAGCCGTCTTGGTACGGGGGGTGGTTCCTACAATGAGCAGTTCTTC
d_call: -; v_call: TRBV20-1; clone_size: many; j_call: TRBJ2-7; cdr3_aa: CSASGSYEQYF; cdr3_nt: TGCAGTGCTAGTGGTTCCTACGAGCAGTACTTC
d_call: -; v_call: TRBV27; clone_size: many; j_call: TRBJ1-6; cdr3_aa: CASRPPGSSYNSPLHF; cdr3_nt: TGTGCCAGCAGGCCCCCCGGGAGCTCCTATAATTCACCCCTCCACTTT
d_call: -; v_call: TRBV29-1; clone_size: many; j_call: TRBJ2-1; cdr3_aa: CSVGGQPLEQFF; cdr3_nt: TGCAGCGTTGGGGGACAACCCCTGGAGCAGTTCTTC
d_call: -; v_call: TRBV7-2; clone_size: many; j_call: TRBJ1-6; cdr3_aa: CASSLALGTGDSPLHF; cdr3_nt: TGTGCCAGCAGCTTAGCGCTGGGTACAGGAGATTCACCCCTCCACTTT
d_call: TRBD1; v_call: TRBV25-1; clone_size: few; j_call: TRBJ2-2; cdr3_aa: CASSATGGKTGELFF; cdr3_nt: TGTGCCAGCAGTGCAACAGGGGGAAAAACCGGGGAGCTGTTTTTT
d_call: TRBD2; v_call: TRBV7-2; clone_size: few; j_call: TRBJ2-2; cdr3_aa: CASSLISGGYTGELFF; cdr3_nt: TGTGCCAGCAGCTTAATAAGCGGGGGGTACACCGGGGAGCTGTTTTTT
d_call: -; v_call: TRBV4-1; clone_size: many; j_call: TRBJ1-5; cdr3_aa: CASSQDGEYSNQPQHF; cdr3_nt: TGCGCCAGCAGCCAAGATGGGGAGTATAGCAATCAGCCCCAGCATTTT
d_call: -; v_call: TRBV4-2; clone_size: few; j_call: TRBJ1-6; cdr3_aa: CASSQDRTGRSPLHF; cdr3_nt: TGTGCCAGCAGCCAAGATCGAACAGGGAGGTCACCCCTCCACTTT
d_call: -; v_call: TRBV5-6; clone_size: many; j_call: TRBJ1-1; cdr3_aa: CASSYDAGEAFF; cdr3_nt: TGTGCCAGCAGCTACGACGCGGGAGAAGCTTTCTTT
d_call: TRBD1; v_call: TRBV5-6; clone_size: many; j_call: TRBJ2-1; cdr3_aa: CASSWGEGASYNEQFF; cdr3_nt: TGTGCCAGCAGCTGGGGTGAGGGGGCCTCCTACAATGAGCAGTTCTTC
d_call: -; v_call: TRBV7-2; clone_size: many; j_call: TRBJ1-6; cdr3_aa: CASSTTRNNSPLHF; cdr3_nt: TGTGCCAGCAGCACTACCAGGAACAATTCACCCCTCCACTTT
d_call: TRBD1; v_call: TRBV7-2; clone_size: many; j_call: TRBJ2-3; cdr3_aa: CASGQGTDTQYF; cdr3_nt: TGTGCCAGCGGACAGGGCACAGATACGCAGTATTTT
d_call: -; v_call: TRBV5-1; clone_size: many; j_call: TRBJ2-1; cdr3_aa: CASSFRAASGGNEQFF; cdr3_nt: TGCGCCAGCAGCTTTCGGGCCGCGTCAGGCGGCAATGAGCAGTTCTTC
d_call: -; v_call: TRBV5-1; clone_size: many; j_call: TRBJ2-7; cdr3_aa: CASRIQGAAEQYF; cdr3_nt: TGCGCCAGCAGGATACAGGGAGCGGCCGAGCAGTACTTC
d_call: TRBD1; v_call: TRBV9; clone_size: few; j_call: TRBJ1-6; cdr3_aa: CASSARQGPNSPLHF; cdr3_nt: TGTGCCAGCAGCGCCCGACAGGGGCCAAATTCACCCCTCCACTTT
d_call: -; v_call: TRBV12-3/TRBV12-4; clone_size: few; j_call: TRBJ2-2; cdr3_aa: CASNPGAYDTGELFF; cdr3_nt: TGTGCCAGCAATCCAGGGGCGTATGACACCGGGGAGCTGTTTTTT
d_call: TRBD1; v_call: TRBV18; clone_size: many; j_call: TRBJ1-2; cdr3_aa: CASSPDRGIPNYGYTF; cdr3_nt: TGTGCCAGCTCACCAGACAGGGGGATACCTAACTATGGCTACACCTTC
d_call: TRBD2; v_call: TRBV3-1; clone_size: -; j_call: TRBJ2-3; cdr3_aa: CASSQGLTSGGVVDTQYF; cdr3_nt: TGTGCCAGCAGCCAAGGATTGACTAGCGGGGGGGTCGTAGATACGCAGTATTTT
d_call: TRBD1; v_call: TRBV27; clone_size: many; j_call: TRBJ1-1; cdr3_aa: CASRGTGKTEAFF; cdr3_nt: TGTGCCAGCCGGGGGACAGGGAAGACTGAAGCTTTCTTT
d_call: TRBD2; v_call: TRBV7-9; clone_size: many; j_call: TRBJ2-5; cdr3_aa: CASSYWTSGAETQYF; cdr3_nt: TGTGCCAGCAGCTACTGGACTAGCGGGGCGGAGACCCAGTACTTC
d_call: TRBD1; v_call: TRBV12-3/TRBV12-4; clone_size: many; j_call: TRBJ2-3; cdr3_aa: CASSLDKTGGTDTQYF; cdr3_nt: TGTGCCAGCAGTTTAGATAAAACAGGGGGCACAGATACGCAGTATTTT
d_call: TRBD2; v_call: TRBV12-3/TRBV12-4; clone_size: -; j_call: TRBJ2-1; cdr3_aa: CASSPRLAKYNEQFF; cdr3_nt: TGTGCCAGCAGTCCGCGACTAGCGAAGTACAATGAGCAGTTCTTC
d_call: TRBD1; v_call: TRBV2; clone_size: -; j_call: TRBJ2-3; cdr3_aa: CASSKQGAPGHTQYF; cdr3_nt: TGTGCCAGCAGTAAACAGGGGGCCCCTGGTCACACGCAGTATTTT
d_call: -; v_call: TRBV10-3; clone_size: many; j_call: TRBJ1-2; cdr3_aa: CAISGDGYGYTF; cdr3_nt: TGTGCCATCAGTGGGGACGGGTATGGCTACACCTTC
d_call: TRBD1; v_call: TRBV7-2; clone_size: -; j_call: TRBJ1-5; cdr3_aa: CASSLSRDRGLYQPQHF; cdr3_nt: TGTGCCAGCAGCTTATCTCGGGACAGGGGGTTATACCAGCCCCAGCATTTT
d_call: -; v_call: TRBV14; clone_size: few; j_call: TRBJ2-2; cdr3_aa: CASSQEDDIRPDTGELFF; cdr3_nt: TGTGCCAGCAGCCAGGAGGATGATATACGACCTGACACCGGGGAGCTGTTTTTT
d_call: -; v_call: TRBV5-1; clone_size: many; j_call: TRBJ2-3; cdr3_aa: CASSPQGRRLGDTQYF; cdr3_nt: TGCGCCAGCAGCCCCCAGGGGCGCAGACTGGGAGATACGCAGTATTTT
d_call: -; v_call: TRBV18; clone_size: many; j_call: TRBJ2-2; cdr3_aa: CASSPRDTGELFF; cdr3_nt: TGTGCCAGCTCACCTAGGGACACCGGGGAGCTGTTTTTT
d_call: -; v_call: TRBV18; clone_size: -; j_call: TRBJ2-5; cdr3_aa: CASSRLHQETQYF; cdr3_nt: TGTGCCAGCTCACGACTGCACCAAGAGACCCAGTACTTC
d_call: -; v_call: TRBV4-3; clone_size: many; j_call: TRBJ1-2; cdr3_aa: CASSPRGGGYTF; cdr3_nt: TGCGCCAGCAGCCCACGAGGCGGAGGCTACACCTTC
d_call: TRBD2; v_call: TRBV4-1; clone_size: -; j_call: TRBJ2-3; cdr3_aa: CASSQEGRGGDTQYF; cdr3_nt: TGCGCCAGCAGCCAAGAAGGGAGGGGTGGAGATACGCAGTATTTT
d_call: -; v_call: TRBV20-1; clone_size: -; j_call: TRBJ2-3; cdr3_aa: CSATGLDTQYF; cdr3_nt: TGCAGTGCCACCGGACTGGATACGCAGTATTTT
d_call: -; v_call: TRBV20-1; clone_size: -; j_call: TRBJ1-1; cdr3_aa: CSATRPEVTEAFF; cdr3_nt: TGCAGTGCTACCCGCCCGGAGGTGACTGAAGCTTTCTTT
d_call: -; v_call: TRBV7-8; clone_size: many; j_call: TRBJ1-2; cdr3_aa: CASSLNEEGSEWGYTF; cdr3_nt: TGTGCCAGCAGCTTAAATGAGGAGGGTTCGGAGTGGGGCTACACCTTC
d_call: -; v_call: TRBV6-5; clone_size: few; j_call: TRBJ2-7; cdr3_aa: CASSYGGAGEQYF; cdr3_nt: TGTGCCAGCAGTTACGGGGGAGCGGGCGAGCAGTACTTC
d_call: TRBD2; v_call: TRBV9; clone_size: many; j_call: TRBJ2-2; cdr3_aa: CASSVSGGNTGELFF; cdr3_nt: TGTGCCAGCAGCGTAAGCGGGGGGAACACCGGGGAGCTGTTTTTT
d_call: TRBD1; v_call: TRBV11-2; clone_size: many; j_call: TRBJ2-5; cdr3_aa: CASSEGQGVWETQYF; cdr3_nt: TGTGCCAGCAGCGAGGGACAGGGGGTTTGGGAGACCCAGTACTTC
d_call: TRBD2; v_call: TRBV5-1; clone_size: many; j_call: TRBJ2-4; cdr3_aa: CASRGTSGNIQYF; cdr3_nt: TGCGCCAGCCGCGGGACTAGCGGAAACATTCAGTACTTC